The 21 T cell receptor beta chains presented below share a single source sample, sequenced in a study of cytomegalovirus exposure and HLA in healthy donors. 60 Vbeta and 13 Jbeta primers were used in PCR. Sequenced by immunoSEQ multiplex PCR; TCRdb stores in-frame clones only, minus some. The sample yields about 270,000 clones, roughly two thirds seen once. Material for sequencing was PBMCs. The receptors here all came from a female donor in good health and CMV-seronegative.

The rearrangement uses TRBV15 and TRBJ2-7, with 9 bases fitting TRBD2. The CDR3 loop spans 15 amino acids. Per germline, CDR1 LNHNV and CDR2 YYDKDF (reference sequence). V gave up 3 bases and J gave up 3 bases; unmatched junction bases: 6. Here the CDR3 reads CATSRGLAGNYEQYF. CDR3 DNA sequence: TGTGCCACCAGCAGGGGCCTAGCGGGGAACTACGAGCAGTACTTC.

The J gene is TRBJ2-7, the V gene TRBV9, with D maybe TRBD2 (5 bases). The V gene's germline CDR1 is SGDLS and CDR2 YYNGEE. V was trimmed by 0 bases and J by 0 bases, leaving 7 bases between them. The CDR3 contains 14 residues. CDR3 in DNA: TGTGCCAGCAGCGTAGGGGAGTTCTCCTACGAGCAGTACTTC. Amino acids: CASSVGEFSYEQYF.

This clone was seen a handful of times. This chain links TRBV27 with TRBJ2-1; 16 bases fit TRBD2. The CDR3 runs 18 residues. V shed 7 bases, J shed 4 bases, and the junction held 10 bases outside the gene matches. Germline CDR1 MNHEY, CDR2 SMNVEV (reference sequence). CDR3 bases: TGTGCCAGCACTCTAGGGACTAGCGGGAGGGCCGGGTACAATGAGCAGTTCTTC. It translates to CASTLGTSGRAGYNEQFF.

This chain connects TRBV28 to TRBJ2-3; 9 bases align to TRBD2. CDR1 and CDR2 (germline): MDHEN, SYDVKM. The trim removed 4 bases at V and 2 bases at J, leaving 10 bases unmatched. The CDR3 runs to 17 residues. CDR3 loop: CASSWGSGSGITDTQYF. The CDR3 DNA is TGTGCCAGCAGTTGGGGTAGCGGGAGCGGGATCACAGATACGCAGTATTTT.

The gene calls are TRBV4-2 and TRBJ2-3; 7 bases match TRBD1. The J segment lost 4 bases and the V segment lost 0 bases, leaving 10 bases of the junction unmatched. The CDR3 has 17 amino acids. Looked up from germline, CDR1 is LGHNA and CDR2 is YNFKEQ. CDR3 region: CASSQEDWTGRADTQYF. CDR3 coding DNA: TGTGCCAGCAGCCAAGAAGATTGGACAGGTCGCGCAGATACGCAGTATTTT.

The J gene is TRBJ1-4, the V gene TRBV5-1; D possibly corresponds to TRBD1 (5 bases). The CDR3 is made up of 17 amino acids. V lost 0 bases to trimming and J lost 2 bases, with 14 bases between them. CDR1 SGHRS and CDR2 YFSETQ come from the germline V gene. This chain's CDR3 is CASSLASWGGTNEKLFF. For the CDR3, the DNA is TGCGCCAGCAGCTTGGCCTCTTGGGGGGGTACTAATGAAAAACTGTTTTTT. The full variable domain, with the rest looked up from reference TRBV5-1 and TRBJ1-4, is KAGVTQTPRYLIKTRGQQVTLSCSPISGHRSVSWYQQTPGQGLQFLFEYFSETQRNKGNFPGRFSGRQFSNSRSEMNVSTLELGDSALYLCASSLASWGGTNEKLFFGSGTQLSVL.

The V call is TRBV18, the J call TRBJ2-7; a weak D match, TRBD1 (5 bases). Germline loops: CDR1 KGHSH, CDR2 LQKENI. There are 16 residues in the CDR3. V dropped 1 base and J dropped 1 base, with 14 bases sitting between them. This CDR3 reads CASSPLSTALSYEQYF. CDR3 DNA sequence: TGTGCCAGCTCACCACTTTCGACAGCCCTTTCCTACGAGCAGTACTTC.

The genes are TRBV7-6 and TRBJ2-3, with D maybe TRBD2 (6 bases). V was cut by 1 base and J by 2 bases, with 16 bases left in between. CDR1 and CDR2 from the germline V gene are SGHVS and FNYEAQ. This CDR3 has 17 residues. This CDR3 is CASSLGLREVATDTQYF. The CDR3 nucleotides are TGTGCCAGCAGCTTAGGGCTAAGGGAGGTGGCCACAGATACGCAGTATTTT.

V and J are TRBV27 and TRBJ1-5; unclear D gene. Germline V gives CDR1 MNHEY, CDR2 SMNVEV (reference sequence). The CDR3 has 15 amino acids. V was shortened by 6 bases and J by 4 bases, with 16 bases between the two germline ends. The CDR3 DNA sequence: TGTGCCAGCAGCATCCAGCCAGGACTAAATCAGCCCCAGCATTTT. It codes for CASSIQPGLNQPQHF.

In nucleotides, the CDR3 is TGCGCCAGCCCCGGCGGGGAGCTGTTTTTT. It encodes CASPGGELFF. The V call is TRBV10-2, the J call TRBJ2-2; D is unclear. Between the trimmed V and J ends, which lost 8 bases and 7 bases, there was a span of 5 bases. Germline V gene lookup returns CDR1 WSHSY and CDR2 SAAADI. The length of the CDR3 is 10 residues.

A single count supports this clone. This chain links TRBV18 with TRBJ2-3, with D possibly being TRBD2 (5 bases). Germline V gene data show CDR1 as KGHSH and CDR2 as LQKENI. V dropped 0 bases and J dropped 4 bases, with 14 bases sitting between them. The CDR3 extends over 16 amino acids. CDR3 protein: CASSPPGSSGADTQYF. CDR3 DNA: TGTGCCAGCTCACCACCCGGGTCCTCCGGGGCAGATACGCAGTATTTT.

J is TRBJ1-3 and V is TRBV9; D remains unclear. Trimming stripped 0 bases from V and 2 bases from J, with 12 bases between. The CDR3 length is 16 residues. CDR1 is SGDLS, CDR2 YYNGEE, per germline. CDR3 region: CASSVGPTGTGNTIYF. In nucleotides, the CDR3 is TGTGCCAGCAGCGTAGGTCCCACGGGTACTGGAAACACCATATATTTT.

The rearrangement links TRBV28 to TRBJ1-2, with TRBD1 matching 7 bases. Germline V gene sequence: CDR1 MDHEN, CDR2 SYDVKM. The CDR3 length is 17 residues. V was clipped by 3 bases and J by 0 bases; unmatched bases: 10. As DNA, the CDR3 is TGTGCCAGCAGTTTCCATCAGACAGGGTCCTCTAACTATGGCTACACCTTC. Translated: CASSFHQTGSSNYGYTF.

J is TRBJ2-1 and V is TRBV28; 7 positions match TRBD1. The V gene's germline CDR1 is MDHEN and CDR2 SYDVKM. V shed 5 bases, J shed 5 bases, and the junction held 6 bases outside the gene matches. The CDR3 spans 14 residues. DNA of the CDR3: TGTGCCAGCAGTAGACAGGGTAGGGACAATGAGCAGTTCTTC. Translation: CASSRQGRDNEQFF.

The rearrangement uses TRBV4-1 and TRBJ2-7; 7 bases align to TRBD2. The CDR3 contains 15 residues. The junction had 12 bases not matched to a gene; V was cut back by 1 base and J by 9 bases. Per germline, CDR1 MGHRA and CDR2 YSYEKL. The DNA for the CDR3 is TGCGCCAGCAGCCAAGTGGGGGGGAAGCGGGCAGTGCAGTACTTC. The encoded protein is CASSQVGGKRAVQYF.

The CDR3 here is CASSLFRTANSGANVLTF. DNA of the CDR3: TGTGCCAGCAGCTTGTTTAGGACAGCCAACTCTGGGGCCAACGTCCTGACTTTC. V usage is TRBV5-4 and J usage is TRBJ2-6; possible D gene TRBD1, 6 bases. V lost 1 base, J lost 0 bases, and 14 bases lay in between. CDR1 and CDR2 from the germline V gene are SGHNT and YYREEE (reference sequence). The CDR3 has 18 amino acids.

V gene TRBV19 combines with J gene TRBJ1-5; the D gene is possibly TRBD1 (5 bases). Trimming took off 5 bases at V and 3 bases at J, with 11 bases between the two ends. The germline V gene encodes CDR1 LNHDA and CDR2 SQIVND (reference sequence). The CDR3 extends over 14 amino acids. The chain's CDR3 is CASSPWTPNQPQHF. In nucleotides, the CDR3 is TGTGCCAGTAGTCCATGGACACCCAATCAGCCCCAGCATTTT.

In this sample, this clone turned up a few times. A junction boundary mismatches the germline segment, possibly from a read error. V and J are TRBV30 and TRBJ2-1, with 9 nucleotides matching TRBD1. Germline assignment: CDR1 GTSNPN and CDR2 SVGIG (reference sequence). The CDR3 length is 15 residues. The CDR3 here is CAWVHGTGGYDEQFF. DNA of the CDR3: TGTGCCTGGGTCCATGGCACAGGGGGCTACGATGAGCAGTTCTTC.

The V and J genes are TRBV29-1 and TRBJ2-1; 10 bases line up with TRBD2. This CDR3 is 18 amino acids long. V gave up 1 base and J gave up 0 bases; unmatched junction bases: 9. CDR1 SQVTM and CDR2 ANQGSEA come from the germline V gene. As DNA, the CDR3 is TGCAGCGTTGAAGGGCTAGCGGGGGCCCTTAGCTCCTACAATGAGCAGTTCTTC. Protein: CSVEGLAGALSSYNEQFF.

V is TRBV28 and J is TRBJ1-2; TRBD1 matches 9 bases. This CDR3 contains 15 residues. The V gene end was trimmed by 5 bases and the J gene end by 6 bases; junction bases not matched to a gene: 10. Germline V lookup: CDR1 MDHEN, CDR2 SYDVKM. This chain's CDR3 is CASSPAGTGLHGYTF. DNA for the CDR3: TGTGCCAGCAGTCCCGCCGGGACAGGGTTGCATGGCTACACCTTC.

This clone has just a few counts. V and J are TRBV2 and TRBJ1-1; D call uncertain. The germline V gene has CDR1 SNHLY and CDR2 FYNNEI. V lost 1 base to trimming and J lost 3 bases, with 9 bases between them. The CDR3 is 14 amino acids. The CDR3 nucleotides read TGTGCCAGCAGTGAAGAAGAGGTTTACACTGAAGCTTTCTTT. It encodes CASSEEEVYTEAFF.